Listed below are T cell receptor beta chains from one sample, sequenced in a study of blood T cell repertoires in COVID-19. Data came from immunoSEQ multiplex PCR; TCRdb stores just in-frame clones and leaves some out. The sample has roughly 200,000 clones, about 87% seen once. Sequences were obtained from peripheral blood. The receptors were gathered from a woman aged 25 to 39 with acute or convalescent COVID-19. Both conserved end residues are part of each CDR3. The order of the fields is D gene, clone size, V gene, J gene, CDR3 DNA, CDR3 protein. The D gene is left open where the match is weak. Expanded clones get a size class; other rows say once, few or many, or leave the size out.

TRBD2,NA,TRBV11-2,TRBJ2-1,TGTGCCAGCAGCTTAGACGTTACTAGCGGGAGTTACAATGAGCAGTTCTTC,CASSLDVTSGSYNEQFF
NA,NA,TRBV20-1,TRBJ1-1,TGCAGTGCTAGTCTGGAGGGCACTGAAGCTTTCTTT,CSASLEGTEAFF
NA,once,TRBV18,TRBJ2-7,TGTGCCAGCTCACGGAGCTACGAGCAGTACTTC,CASSRSYEQYF
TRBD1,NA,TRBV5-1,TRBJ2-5,TGCGCCAGCAGCTCGGGACAGGGGTTGGAGACCCAGTACTTC,CASSSGQGLETQYF
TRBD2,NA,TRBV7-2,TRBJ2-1,TGTGCCAGCGGACTAGGACTAGCGGGAGAAGGTGAGCAGTTCTTC,CASGLGLAGEGEQFF
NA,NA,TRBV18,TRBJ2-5,TGTGCCAGCTCCCCTCCGACTAGAACGGAAACCCAGTACTTC,CASSPPTRTETQYF
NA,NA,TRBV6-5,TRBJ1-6,TGTGCCAGCAGCTACACGAGGAATTCACCCCTCCACTTT,CASSYTRNSPLHF
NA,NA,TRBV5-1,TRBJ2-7,TGCGCCAGCAGCCGGTCCACGGAGGGAGACTACGAGCAGTACTTC,CASSRSTEGDYEQYF
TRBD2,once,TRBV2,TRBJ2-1,TGTGCCAGCACGGGACTACCGTACAATGAGCAGTTCTTC,CASTGLPYNEQFF
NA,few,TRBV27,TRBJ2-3,TGTGCCAGCAGTCCTTATACGCAGTATTTT,CASSPYTQYF
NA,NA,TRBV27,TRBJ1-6,TGTGCCAGCAACAACTCCCTCGGGTCACCCCTCCACTTT,CASNNSLGSPLHF
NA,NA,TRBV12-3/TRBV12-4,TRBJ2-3,TGTGCCACCCACCAGGATACGCAGTATTTT,CATHQDTQYF
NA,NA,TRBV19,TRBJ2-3,TGTGCCAGTATGGCAGGAGGGGGGGCAGATACGCAGTATTTT,CASMAGGGADTQYF
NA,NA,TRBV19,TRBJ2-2,TGTGCCAGTAGTATTACCCCGGACAGCATTAACACCGGGGAGCTGTTTTTT,CASSITPDSINTGELFF
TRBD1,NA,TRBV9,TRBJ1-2,TGTGCCAGCAGCCCTGGGACAGGGGGCGGCTACACCTTC,CASSPGTGGGYTF
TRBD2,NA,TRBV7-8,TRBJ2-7,TGTGCCAGCAGCTTAACGGGACTATTGGGCGAGCAGTACTTC,CASSLTGLLGEQYF
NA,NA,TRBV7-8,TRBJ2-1,TGTGCCAGCAGCTTAGCGGTTTGGCGGGAGCAGTTCTTC,CASSLAVWREQFF